These T cell receptor beta chains were read from a single sample in a study of blood T cells in healthy people across ages. TCRdb called the 5' RACE reads again in MiXCR, with one record for every CDR3 protein. The sample includes roughly 1.6 million distinct CDR3 sequences, approximately 32% seen only once; the top ten take around 11%. Specimen: blood. The receptors come from a woman in her twenties or thirties in good health. CDR3s leave out the opening cysteine and the closing phenylalanine or tryptophan.

TRBJ2-1,TRBV5-1,ASSPAKGLIYEQF
TRBJ1-1,TRBV27,ASSLSRRQNTEAF
TRBJ2-7,TRBV7-8,ASSLAGRYYEQY
TRBJ2-5,TRBV9,ASSVNPGGGETQY
TRBJ2-6,TRBV5-1,ASSPGGTAGANVLT
TRBJ2-7,TRBV12-3/TRBV12-4,ASSPPGLAAYEQY
TRBJ2-7,TRBV3-1,ASSQSGGAPEQY
TRBJ1-4,TRBV21-1,ASSIRGGRPNEKLF
TRBJ2-3,TRBV7-9,ASSPTPGQGATDTQY
TRBJ1-1,TRBV10-1,ASSELESGGLRTEAF
TRBJ2-3,TRBV4-1,ASSQVGTKTDTQY
TRBJ2-7,TRBV12-3/TRBV12-4,ASSLRRVAYEQY
TRBJ2-1,TRBV27,ASSLISGTFLQDNEQF
TRBJ2-5,TRBV5-1,ASSPEIAGETQY
TRBJ1-5,TRBV11-2,ASSPGVSSNQPQH
TRBJ2-1,TRBV6-4,ASSDGFADEQF
TRBJ2-1,TRBV2,ASSEAPGLFNEQF
TRBJ2-5,TRBV20-1,SALRRGETQY
TRBJ1-2,TRBV24-1,ATSTPGQQDGYT
TRBJ2-1,TRBV7-2,ASTTFFPNGQF
TRBJ2-1,TRBV6-6,ASSYPGTSGSLEQF
TRBJ2-5,TRBV5-1,ASSLGGGEEETQY
TRBJ2-5,TRBV29-1,SDTSGEETQY
TRBJ1-2,TRBV20-1,SASNGQGADYGYT
TRBJ2-5,TRBV5-1,ASSLGDRGQETQY
TRBJ1-4,TRBV6-6,ASTSGQNNEKLF
TRBJ1-4,TRBV5-1,ASSVMTATNEKLF
TRBJ2-7,TRBV21-1,ASSKGDQTGSGYEQY
TRBJ2-4,TRBV6-6,ASSEPGGNIQY
TRBJ2-3,TRBV9,ASSVLATDTQY
TRBJ2-7,TRBV12-3/TRBV12-4,ASSPVRDRSYEQY
TRBJ1-5,TRBV21-1,ASSNFWGNQPQH
TRBJ1-5,TRBV29-1,SVADELPQPQH
TRBJ2-5,TRBV6-5,ASSNTGGAGETQY
TRBJ1-1,TRBV7-9,ASTRTVNTEAF
TRBJ2-3,TRBV4-1,ASSLNWNTDTQY
TRBJ2-7,TRBV12-3/TRBV12-4,ASTPRGTYEQY
TRBJ1-4,TRBV11-1,ASSTGRRSEKLF
TRBJ2-3,TRBV7-3,ASSLQGWSTDTQY
TRBJ1-1,TRBV27,ASSLSRTMNTEAF
TRBJ2-1,TRBV6-1,ASSEKFSGLAGSYNEQF
TRBJ2-1,TRBV27,ASSMLAADNEQF
TRBJ2-3,TRBV5-6,ASSLVSRLSTDTQY
TRBJ2-1,TRBV7-2,ASSLASLGWLAADNEQF
TRBJ2-3,TRBV12-3/TRBV12-4,ASSLGSGTDTQY
TRBJ1-1,TRBV7-3,ASSEGPTGVTEAF
TRBJ1-2,TRBV10-2,ASSEAIEDGYT
TRBJ2-3,TRBV5-1,ASSPGNPGSTDTQY
TRBJ1-5,TRBV3-1,ASSQEALSNQPQH
TRBJ2-1,TRBV4-1,ASSQVPGGVYNEQF
TRBJ1-1,TRBV5-1,ASSLLGPMNTEAF
TRBJ1-2,TRBV28,ASSPARQNYGYT
TRBJ2-3,TRBV9,ASSVWTGPGGGTDTQY
TRBJ1-6,TRBV4-1,ASSHKPKQGVDSPLH
TRBJ2-3,TRBV30,AWSVYRSTDTQY
TRBJ1-5,TRBV21-1,AGSKTGTINQPQH
TRBJ2-7,TRBV10-1,ASSEVGAGWYEQY
TRBJ1-2,TRBV20-1,SAPPADFCGYT
TRBJ1-5,TRBV4-1,ASRQGWQPQH